In this sample, the clone carrying this T cell receptor (beta chain) turned up many times. No antigen is known for it. The source of the sample is a study of T-cell reconstitution after alpha-beta-depleted transplantation in children. The CDR3 extends over 12 amino acids. Germline CDR1 is MNHEY and CDR2 is SVGAGI. Trimming stripped 5 bases from V and 4 bases from J, with 7 bases between. TCRbeta library preparation incorporated unique molecular identifiers. TCRdb analysed the PCR reads with MiXCR anew, one entry per CDR3 protein. The profile covers about 300,000 distinct CDR3 sequences, with over 9% appearing a single time and approximately 7.6% taken by the ten largest. The study's findings and limits: Reports say that about two months after transplant, the alpha-beta T cells came out of several hundred graft clones that had expanded. Among T cells one year after transplant, newly produced cells accounted for most counts and diversity.

The gene calls are TRBV6-5 and TRBJ2-3; no definite D call. The sequence was collected from a boy in the first two years of life with acute myeloid leukemia, due to receive a stem cell transplant. This material consisted of PBMCs, taken before TCRalphabeta/CD19-depleted stem cell transplant. CDR3 amino acids: CASSARSDTQYF. The CDR3 DNA reads as TGTGCCAGCAGTGCCCGGTCAGATACGCAGTATTTT.